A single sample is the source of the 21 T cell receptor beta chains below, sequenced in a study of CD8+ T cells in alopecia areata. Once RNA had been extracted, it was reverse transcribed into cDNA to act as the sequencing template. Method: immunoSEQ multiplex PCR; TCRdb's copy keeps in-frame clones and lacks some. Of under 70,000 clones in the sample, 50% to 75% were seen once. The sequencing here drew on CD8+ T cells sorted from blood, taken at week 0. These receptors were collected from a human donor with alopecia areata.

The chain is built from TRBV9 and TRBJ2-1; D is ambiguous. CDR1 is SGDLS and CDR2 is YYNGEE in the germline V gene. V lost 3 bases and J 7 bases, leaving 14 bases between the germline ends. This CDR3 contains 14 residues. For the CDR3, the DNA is TGTGCCAGCAGCGGGACGGCATTCTTTAATGAGCAGTTCTTC. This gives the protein CASSGTAFFNEQFF.

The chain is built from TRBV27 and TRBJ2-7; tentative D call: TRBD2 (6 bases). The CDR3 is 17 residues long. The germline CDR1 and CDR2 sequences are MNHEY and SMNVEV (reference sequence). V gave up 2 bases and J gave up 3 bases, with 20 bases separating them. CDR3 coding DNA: TGTGCCAGCAGTTTAGTCGCCGGGACTCAATTTTACTACGAGCAGTACTTC. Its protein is CASSLVAGTQFYYEQYF.

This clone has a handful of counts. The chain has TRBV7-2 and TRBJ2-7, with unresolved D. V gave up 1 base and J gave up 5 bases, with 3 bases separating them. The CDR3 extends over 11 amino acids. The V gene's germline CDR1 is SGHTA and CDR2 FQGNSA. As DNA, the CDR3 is TGTGCCAGCAGCTTAGGTAACGAGCAGTACTTC. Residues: CASSLGNEQYF.

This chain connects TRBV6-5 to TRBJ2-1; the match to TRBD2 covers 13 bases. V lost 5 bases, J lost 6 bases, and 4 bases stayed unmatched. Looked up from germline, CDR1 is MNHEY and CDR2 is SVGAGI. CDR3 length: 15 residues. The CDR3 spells CASSLGTSGINEQFF. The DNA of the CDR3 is TGTGCCAGCAGTCTTGGGACTAGCGGGATCAATGAGCAGTTCTTC.

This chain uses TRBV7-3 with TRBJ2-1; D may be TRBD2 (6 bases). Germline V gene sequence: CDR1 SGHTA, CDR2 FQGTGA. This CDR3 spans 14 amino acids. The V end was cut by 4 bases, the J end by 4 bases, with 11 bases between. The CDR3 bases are TGTGCCAGCAGCTCGGGCGGGGAATACAATGAGCAGTTCTTC. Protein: CASSSGGEYNEQFF.

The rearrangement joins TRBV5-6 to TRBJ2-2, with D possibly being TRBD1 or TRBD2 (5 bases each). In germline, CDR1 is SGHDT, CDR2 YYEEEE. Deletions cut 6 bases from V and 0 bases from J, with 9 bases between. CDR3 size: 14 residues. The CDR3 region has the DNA TGTGCCAGCAATCGAGGGGCGAACACCGGGGAGCTGTTTTTT. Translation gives CASNRGANTGELFF.

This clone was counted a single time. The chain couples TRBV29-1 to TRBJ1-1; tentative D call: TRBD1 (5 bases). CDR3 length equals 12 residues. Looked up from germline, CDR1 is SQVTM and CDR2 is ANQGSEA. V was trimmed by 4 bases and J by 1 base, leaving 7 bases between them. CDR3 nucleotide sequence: TGCAGCGTTGCAGGGTCGAACACTGAAGCTTTCTTT. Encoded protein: CSVAGSNTEAFF.

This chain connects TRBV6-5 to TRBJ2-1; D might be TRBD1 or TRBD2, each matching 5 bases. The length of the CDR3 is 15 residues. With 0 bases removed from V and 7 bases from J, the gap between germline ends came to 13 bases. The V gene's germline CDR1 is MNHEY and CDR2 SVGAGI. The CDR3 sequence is CASSYSGPDGNEQFF. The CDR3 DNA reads TGTGCCAGCAGTTACTCGGGACCCGACGGGAATGAGCAGTTCTTC.

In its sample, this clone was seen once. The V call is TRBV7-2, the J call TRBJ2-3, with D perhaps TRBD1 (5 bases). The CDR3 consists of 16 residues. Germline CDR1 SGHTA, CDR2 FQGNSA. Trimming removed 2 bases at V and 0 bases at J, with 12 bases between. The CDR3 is CASSLFNGASTDTQYF. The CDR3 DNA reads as TGTGCCAGCAGCTTATTCAATGGGGCGAGCACAGATACGCAGTATTTT.

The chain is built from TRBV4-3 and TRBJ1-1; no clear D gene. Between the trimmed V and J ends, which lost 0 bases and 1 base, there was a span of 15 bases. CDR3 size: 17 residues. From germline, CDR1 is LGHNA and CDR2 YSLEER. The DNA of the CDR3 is TGCGCCAGCAGCCAAGATCTCTTCATGCCGGGGAACACTGAAGCTTTCTTT. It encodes CASSQDLFMPGNTEAFF.

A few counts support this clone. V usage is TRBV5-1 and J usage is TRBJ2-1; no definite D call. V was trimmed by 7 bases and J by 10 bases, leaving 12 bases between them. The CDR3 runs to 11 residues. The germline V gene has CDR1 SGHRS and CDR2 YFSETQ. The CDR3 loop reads CASDGMGEQFF. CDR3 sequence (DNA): TGCGCCAGCGACGGCATGGGGGAGCAGTTCTTC.

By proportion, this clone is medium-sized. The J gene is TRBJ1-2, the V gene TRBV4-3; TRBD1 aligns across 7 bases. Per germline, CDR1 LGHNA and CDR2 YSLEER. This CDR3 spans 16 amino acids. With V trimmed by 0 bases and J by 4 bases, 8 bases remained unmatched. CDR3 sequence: CASSQDFDRDGYGYTF. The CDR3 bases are TGCGCCAGCAGCCAAGATTTCGACAGGGACGGCTATGGCTACACCTTC.

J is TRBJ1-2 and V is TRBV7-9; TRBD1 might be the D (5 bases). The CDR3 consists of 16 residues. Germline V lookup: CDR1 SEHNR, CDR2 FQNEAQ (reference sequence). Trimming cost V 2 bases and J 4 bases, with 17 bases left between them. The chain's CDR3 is CASSLSSRGPSYGYTF. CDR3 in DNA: TGTGCCAGCAGCTTAAGTTCTCGGGGCCCCAGCTATGGCTACACCTTC.

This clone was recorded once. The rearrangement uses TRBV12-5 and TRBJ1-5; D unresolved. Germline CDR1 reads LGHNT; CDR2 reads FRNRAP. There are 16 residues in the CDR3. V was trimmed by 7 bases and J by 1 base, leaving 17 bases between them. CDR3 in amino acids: CASAEVNRSSNQPQHF. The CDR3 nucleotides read TGTGCTAGTGCCGAGGTCAACCGGTCAAGCAATCAGCCCCAGCATTTT.

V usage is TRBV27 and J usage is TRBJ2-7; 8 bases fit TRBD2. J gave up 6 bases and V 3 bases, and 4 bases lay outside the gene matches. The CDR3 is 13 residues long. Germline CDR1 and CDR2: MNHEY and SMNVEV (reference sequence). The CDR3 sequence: CASSLSSGSEQYF. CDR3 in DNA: TGTGCCAGCAGTTTGTCGAGCGGGAGCGAGCAGTACTTC.

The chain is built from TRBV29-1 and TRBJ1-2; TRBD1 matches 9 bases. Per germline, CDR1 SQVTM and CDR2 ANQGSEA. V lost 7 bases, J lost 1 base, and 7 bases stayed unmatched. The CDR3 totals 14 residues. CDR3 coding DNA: TGCAGCGCCGAAGGGGACAGGGATAACTATGGCTACACCTTC. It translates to CSAEGDRDNYGYTF.

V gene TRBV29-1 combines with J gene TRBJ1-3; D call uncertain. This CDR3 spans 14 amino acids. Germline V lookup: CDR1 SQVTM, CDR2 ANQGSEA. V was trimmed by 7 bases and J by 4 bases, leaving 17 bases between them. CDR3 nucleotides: TGCAGCGCCGCGAGTATGGGCTTCGGAAACACCATATATTTT. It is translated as CSAASMGFGNTIYF.

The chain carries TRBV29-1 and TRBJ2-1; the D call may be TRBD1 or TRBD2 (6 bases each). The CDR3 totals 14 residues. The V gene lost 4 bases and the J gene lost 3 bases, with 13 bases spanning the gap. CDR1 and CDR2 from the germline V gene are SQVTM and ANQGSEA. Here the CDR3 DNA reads TGCAGCGTTGTTATGGGGGGCGTCTACAATGAGCAGTTCTTC. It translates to CSVVMGGVYNEQFF.

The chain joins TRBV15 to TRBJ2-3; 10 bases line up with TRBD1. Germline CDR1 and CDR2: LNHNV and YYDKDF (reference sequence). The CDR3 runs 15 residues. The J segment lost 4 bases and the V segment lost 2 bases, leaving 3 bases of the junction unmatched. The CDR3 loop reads CATSRQGQGADTQYF. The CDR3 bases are TGTGCCACCAGCAGACAAGGACAGGGGGCAGATACGCAGTATTTT.

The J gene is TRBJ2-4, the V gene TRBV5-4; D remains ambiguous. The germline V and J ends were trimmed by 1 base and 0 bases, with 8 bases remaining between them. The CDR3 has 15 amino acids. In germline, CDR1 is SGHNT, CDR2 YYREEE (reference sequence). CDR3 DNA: TGTGCCAGCAGCTTGCATAGCCTAGCCAAAAACATTCAGTACTTC. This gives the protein CASSLHSLAKNIQYF.

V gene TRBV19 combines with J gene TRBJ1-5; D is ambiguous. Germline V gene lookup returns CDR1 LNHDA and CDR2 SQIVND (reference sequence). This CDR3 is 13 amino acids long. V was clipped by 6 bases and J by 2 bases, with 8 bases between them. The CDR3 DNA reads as TGTGCCAGTAGACCACTCGGCAATCAGCCCCAGCATTTT. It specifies CASRPLGNQPQHF. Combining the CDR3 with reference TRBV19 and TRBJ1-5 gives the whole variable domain DGGITQSPKYLFRKEGQNVTLSCEQNLNHDAMYWYRQDPGQGLRLIYYSQIVNDFQKGDIAEGYSVSREKKESFPLTVTSAQKNPTAFYLCASRPLGNQPQHFGDGTRLSIL.